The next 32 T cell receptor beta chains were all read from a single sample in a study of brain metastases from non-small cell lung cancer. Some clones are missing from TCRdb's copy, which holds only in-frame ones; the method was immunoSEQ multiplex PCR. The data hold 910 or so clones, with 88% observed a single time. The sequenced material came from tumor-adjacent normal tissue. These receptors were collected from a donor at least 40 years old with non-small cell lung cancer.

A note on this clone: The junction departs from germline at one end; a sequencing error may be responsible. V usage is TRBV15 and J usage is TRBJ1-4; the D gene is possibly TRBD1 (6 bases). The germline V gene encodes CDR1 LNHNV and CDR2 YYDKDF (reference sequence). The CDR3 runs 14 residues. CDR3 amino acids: CATSRDQGNEKLFF. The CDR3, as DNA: TGTGCCACTAGCAGAGATCAGGGGAATGAAAAACTGTTTTTT.

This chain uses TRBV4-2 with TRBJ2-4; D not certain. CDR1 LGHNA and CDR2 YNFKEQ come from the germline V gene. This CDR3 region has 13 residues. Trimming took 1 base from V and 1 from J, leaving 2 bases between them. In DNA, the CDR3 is TGTGCCAGCAGCCAAGTTGCCAAAAACATTCAGTACTTC. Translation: CASSQVAKNIQYF.

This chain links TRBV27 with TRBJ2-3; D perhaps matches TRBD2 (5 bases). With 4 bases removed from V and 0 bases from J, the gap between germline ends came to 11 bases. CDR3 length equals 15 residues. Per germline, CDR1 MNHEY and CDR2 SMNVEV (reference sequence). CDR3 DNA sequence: TGTGCCAGCAGTTCTGGACTTCTTAGCACAGATACGCAGTATTTT. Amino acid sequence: CASSSGLLSTDTQYF.

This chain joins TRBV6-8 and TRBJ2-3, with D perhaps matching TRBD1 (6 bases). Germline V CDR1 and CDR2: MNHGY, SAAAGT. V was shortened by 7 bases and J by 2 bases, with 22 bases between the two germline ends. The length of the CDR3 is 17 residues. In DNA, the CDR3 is TGTGCCAGCAATTCTGGGTCCAACGGGGACACCACAGATACGCAGTATTTT. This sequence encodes CASNSGSNGDTTDTQYF.

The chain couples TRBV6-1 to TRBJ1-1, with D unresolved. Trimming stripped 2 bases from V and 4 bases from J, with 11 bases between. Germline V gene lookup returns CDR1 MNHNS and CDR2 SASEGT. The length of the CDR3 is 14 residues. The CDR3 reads CASSELGSGTEAFF. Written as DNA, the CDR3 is TGTGCCAGCAGTGAATTGGGGTCTGGCACTGAAGCTTTCTTT.

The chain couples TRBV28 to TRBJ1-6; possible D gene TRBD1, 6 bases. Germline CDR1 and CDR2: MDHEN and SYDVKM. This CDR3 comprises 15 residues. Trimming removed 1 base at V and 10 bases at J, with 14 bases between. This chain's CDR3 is CASSLFGRGGSPLHF. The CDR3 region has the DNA TGTGCCAGCAGTTTATTCGGCAGGGGAGGATCACCCCTCCACTTT. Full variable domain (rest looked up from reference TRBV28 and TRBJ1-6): DVKVTQSSRYLVKRTGEKVFLECVQDMDHENMFWYRQDPGLGLRLIYFSYDVKMKEKGDIPEGYSVSREKKERFSLILESASTNQTSMYLCASSLFGRGGSPLHFGNGTRLTVT.

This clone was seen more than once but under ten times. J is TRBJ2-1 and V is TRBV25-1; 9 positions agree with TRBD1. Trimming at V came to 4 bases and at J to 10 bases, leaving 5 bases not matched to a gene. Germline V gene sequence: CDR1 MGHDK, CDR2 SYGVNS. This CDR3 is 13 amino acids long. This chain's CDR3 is CASSAYRGLEQFF. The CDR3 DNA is TGTGCCAGCAGTGCCTACAGGGGGCTCGAGCAGTTCTTC.

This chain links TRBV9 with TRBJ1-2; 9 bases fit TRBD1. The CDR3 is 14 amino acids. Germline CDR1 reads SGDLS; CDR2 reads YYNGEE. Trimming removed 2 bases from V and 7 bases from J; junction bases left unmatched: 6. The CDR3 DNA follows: TGTGCCAGCAGCGTCGGACAGGGGCTTACTGGCTACACCTTC. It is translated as CASSVGQGLTGYTF.

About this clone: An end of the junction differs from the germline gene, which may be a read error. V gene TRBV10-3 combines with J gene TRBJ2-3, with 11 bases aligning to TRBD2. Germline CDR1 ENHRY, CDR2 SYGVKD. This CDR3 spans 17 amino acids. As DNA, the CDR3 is TGTGTCATCAGAGACCTCCGACTAGCGGGGTTCACAGATACGCAGTATTTT. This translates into CVIRDLRLAGFTDTQYF.

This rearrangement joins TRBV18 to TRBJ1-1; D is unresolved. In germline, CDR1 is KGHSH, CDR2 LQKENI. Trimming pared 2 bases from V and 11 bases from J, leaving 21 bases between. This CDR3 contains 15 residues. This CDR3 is CASSPSDGMRSDAFF. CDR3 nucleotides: TGTGCCAGCTCACCATCGGATGGGATGAGGTCAGATGCTTTCTTT. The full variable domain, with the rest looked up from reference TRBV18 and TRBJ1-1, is NAGVMQNPRHLVRRRGQEARLRCSPMKGHSHVYWYRQLPEEGLKFMVYLQKENIIDESGMPKERFSAEFPKEGPSILRIQQVVRGDSAAYFCASSPSDGMRSDAFFGQGTRLTVV.

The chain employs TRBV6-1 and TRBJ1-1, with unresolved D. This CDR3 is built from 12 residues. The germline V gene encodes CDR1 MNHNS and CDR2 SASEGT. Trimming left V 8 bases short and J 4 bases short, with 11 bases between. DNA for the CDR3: TGTGCCAGCGGCAGATTTACCACTGAAGCTTTCTTT. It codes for CASGRFTTEAFF.

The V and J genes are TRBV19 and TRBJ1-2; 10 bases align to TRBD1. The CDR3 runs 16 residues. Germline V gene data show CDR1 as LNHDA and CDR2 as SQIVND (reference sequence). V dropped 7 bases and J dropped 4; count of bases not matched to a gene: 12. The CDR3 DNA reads TGTGCCAGTATCCCCTTGGGACAGGGGACGGTCTATGGCTACACCTTC. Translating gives CASIPLGQGTVYGYTF.

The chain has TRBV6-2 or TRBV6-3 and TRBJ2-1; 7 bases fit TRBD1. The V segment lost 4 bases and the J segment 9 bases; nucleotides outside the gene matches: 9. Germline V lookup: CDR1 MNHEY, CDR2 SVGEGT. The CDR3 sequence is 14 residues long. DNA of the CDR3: TGTGCCAGCAGTTCCTCATACAGGGGCGGTGAGCAGTTCTTC. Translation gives CASSSSYRGGEQFF.

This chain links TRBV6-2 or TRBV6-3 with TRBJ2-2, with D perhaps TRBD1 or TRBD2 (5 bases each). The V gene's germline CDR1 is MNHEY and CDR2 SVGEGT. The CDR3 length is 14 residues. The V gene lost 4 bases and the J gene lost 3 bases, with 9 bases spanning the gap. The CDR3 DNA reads TGTGCCAGCAGTTGGGACCGGGACACCGGGGAGCTGTTTTTT. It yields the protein CASSWDRDTGELFF.

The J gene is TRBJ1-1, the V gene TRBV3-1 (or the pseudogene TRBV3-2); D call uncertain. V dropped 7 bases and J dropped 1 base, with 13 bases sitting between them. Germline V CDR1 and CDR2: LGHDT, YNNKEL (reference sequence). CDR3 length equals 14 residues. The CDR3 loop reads CASTPHRQNTEAFF. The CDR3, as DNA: TGTGCCAGCACCCCCCACAGACAGAACACTGAAGCTTTCTTT.

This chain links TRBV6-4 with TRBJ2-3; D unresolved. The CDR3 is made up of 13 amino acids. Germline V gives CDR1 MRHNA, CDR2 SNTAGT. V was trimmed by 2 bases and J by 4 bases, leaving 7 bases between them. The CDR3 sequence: CASSDGDPDTQYF. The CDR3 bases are TGTGCCAGCAGTGACGGGGATCCAGATACGCAGTATTTT.

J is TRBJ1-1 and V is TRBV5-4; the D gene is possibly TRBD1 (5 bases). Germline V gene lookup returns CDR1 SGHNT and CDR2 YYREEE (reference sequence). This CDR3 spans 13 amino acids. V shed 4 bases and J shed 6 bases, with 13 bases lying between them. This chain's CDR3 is CASSGHAGAEAFF. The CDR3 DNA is TGTGCCAGCAGCGGACATGCAGGAGCTGAAGCTTTCTTT. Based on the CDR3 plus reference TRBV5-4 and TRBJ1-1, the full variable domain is ETGVTQSPTHLIKTRGQQVTLRCSSQSGHNTVSWYQQALGQGPQFIFQYYREEENGRGNFPPRFSGLQFPNYSSELNVNALELDDSALYLCASSGHAGAEAFFGQGTRLTVV.

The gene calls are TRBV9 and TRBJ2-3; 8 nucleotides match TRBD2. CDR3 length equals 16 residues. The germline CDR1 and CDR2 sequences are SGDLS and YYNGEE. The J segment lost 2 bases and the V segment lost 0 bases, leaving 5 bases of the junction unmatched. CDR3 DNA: TGTGCCAGCAGCGTAGTCTCAGCGGGGGCCACAGATACGCAGTATTTT. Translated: CASSVVSAGATDTQYF.

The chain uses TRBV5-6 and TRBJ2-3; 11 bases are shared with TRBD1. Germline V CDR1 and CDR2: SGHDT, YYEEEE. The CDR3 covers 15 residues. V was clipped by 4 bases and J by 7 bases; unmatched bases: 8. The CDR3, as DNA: TGTGCCAGCAGCCCCTCGGACAGGGGGCTAAATACGCAGTATTTT. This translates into CASSPSDRGLNTQYF.

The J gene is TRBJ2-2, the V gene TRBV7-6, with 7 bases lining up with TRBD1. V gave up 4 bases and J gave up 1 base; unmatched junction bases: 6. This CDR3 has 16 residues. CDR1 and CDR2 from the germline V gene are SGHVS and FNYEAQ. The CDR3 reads CASSSSWDRNTGELFF. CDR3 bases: TGTGCCAGCAGCTCCTCTTGGGACAGGAACACCGGGGAGCTGTTTTTT.

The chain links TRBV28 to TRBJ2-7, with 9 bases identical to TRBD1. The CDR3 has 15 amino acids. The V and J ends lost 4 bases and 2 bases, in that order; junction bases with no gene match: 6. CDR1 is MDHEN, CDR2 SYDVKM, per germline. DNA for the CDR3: TGTGCCAGCAGTTCCCCCGGGACAGGGACCTACGAGCAGTACTTC. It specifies CASSSPGTGTYEQYF.

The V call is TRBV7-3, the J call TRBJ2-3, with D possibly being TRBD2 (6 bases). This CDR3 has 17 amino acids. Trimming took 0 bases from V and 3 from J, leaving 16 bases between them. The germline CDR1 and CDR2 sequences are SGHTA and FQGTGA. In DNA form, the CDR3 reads TGTGCCAGCAGCTTAACGGGACCCGGAGGGGCGACAGATACGCAGTATTTT. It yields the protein CASSLTGPGGATDTQYF. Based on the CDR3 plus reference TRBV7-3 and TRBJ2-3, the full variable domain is GAGVSQTPSNKVTEKGKYVELRCDPISGHTALYWYRQSLGQGPEFLIYFQGTGAADDSGLPNDRFFAVRPEGSVSTLKIQRTERGDSAVYLCASSLTGPGGATDTQYFGPGTRLTVL.

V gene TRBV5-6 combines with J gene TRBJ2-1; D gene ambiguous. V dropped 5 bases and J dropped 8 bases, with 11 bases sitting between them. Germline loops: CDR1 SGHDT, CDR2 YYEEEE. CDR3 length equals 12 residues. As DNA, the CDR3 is TGTGCCAGCAGTCGATGGTACTATGAGCAGTTCTTC. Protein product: CASSRWYYEQFF.

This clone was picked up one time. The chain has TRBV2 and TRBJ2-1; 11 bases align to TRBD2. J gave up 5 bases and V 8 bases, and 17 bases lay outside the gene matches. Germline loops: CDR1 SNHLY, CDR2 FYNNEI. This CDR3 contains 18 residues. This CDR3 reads CASRERLPGLADDNEQFF. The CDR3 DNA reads TGTGCCAGCCGAGAGAGGTTACCGGGACTAGCGGATGACAATGAGCAGTTCTTC.

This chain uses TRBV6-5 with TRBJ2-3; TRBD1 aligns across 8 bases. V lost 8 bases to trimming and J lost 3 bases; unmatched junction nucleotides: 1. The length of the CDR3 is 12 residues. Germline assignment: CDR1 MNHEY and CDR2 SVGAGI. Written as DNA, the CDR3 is TGTGCCAGCGGGGACAGGACAGATACGCAGTATTTT. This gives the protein CASGDRTDTQYF.

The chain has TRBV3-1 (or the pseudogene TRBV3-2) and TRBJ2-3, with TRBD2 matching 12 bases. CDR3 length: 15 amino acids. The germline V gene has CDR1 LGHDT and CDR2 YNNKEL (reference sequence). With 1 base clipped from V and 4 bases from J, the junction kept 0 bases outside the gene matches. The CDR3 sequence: CASSQGTSGADTQYF. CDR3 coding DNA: TGTGCCAGCAGCCAAGGGACTAGCGGGGCAGATACGCAGTATTTT.

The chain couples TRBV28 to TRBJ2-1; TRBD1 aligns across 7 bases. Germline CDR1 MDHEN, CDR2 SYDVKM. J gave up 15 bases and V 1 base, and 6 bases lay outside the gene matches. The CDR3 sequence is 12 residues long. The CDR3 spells CASSLFDRERFF. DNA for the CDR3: TGTGCCAGCAGTTTATTCGACAGGGAGAGGTTCTTC.

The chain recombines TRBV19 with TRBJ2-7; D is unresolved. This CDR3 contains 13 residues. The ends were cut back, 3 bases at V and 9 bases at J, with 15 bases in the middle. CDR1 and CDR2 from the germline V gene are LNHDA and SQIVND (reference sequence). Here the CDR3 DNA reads TGTGCCAGTAGTATCTCAGGCCCCTCGACGCAGTACTTC. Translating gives CASSISGPSTQYF. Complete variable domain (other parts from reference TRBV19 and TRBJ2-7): DGGITQSPKYLFRKEGQNVTLSCEQNLNHDAMYWYRQDPGQGLRLIYYSQIVNDFQKGDIAEGYSVSREKKESFPLTVTSAQKNPTAFYLCASSISGPSTQYFGPGTRLTVT.

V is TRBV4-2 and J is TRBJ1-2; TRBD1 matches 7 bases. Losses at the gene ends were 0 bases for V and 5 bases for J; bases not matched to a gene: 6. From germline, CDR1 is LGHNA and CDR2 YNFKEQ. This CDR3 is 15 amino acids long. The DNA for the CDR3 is TGTGCCAGCAGCCAAGATGACAGGGTTAATTATGGCTACACCTTC. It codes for CASSQDDRVNYGYTF.

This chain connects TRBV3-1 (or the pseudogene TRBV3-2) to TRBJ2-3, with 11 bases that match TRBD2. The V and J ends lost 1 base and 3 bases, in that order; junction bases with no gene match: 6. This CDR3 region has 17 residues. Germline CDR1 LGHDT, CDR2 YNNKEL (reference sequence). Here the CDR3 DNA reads TGTGCCAGCAGCCAAGGGGCCCCTAGCGGGAGGACAGATACGCAGTATTTT. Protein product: CASSQGAPSGRTDTQYF.

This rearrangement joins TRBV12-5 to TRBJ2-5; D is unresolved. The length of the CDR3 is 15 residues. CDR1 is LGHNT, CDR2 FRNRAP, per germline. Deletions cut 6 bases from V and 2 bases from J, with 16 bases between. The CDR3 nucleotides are TGTGCTAGTGGGTTCTCTGGTGGTTGGCAAGAGACCCAGTACTTC. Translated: CASGFSGGWQETQYF.

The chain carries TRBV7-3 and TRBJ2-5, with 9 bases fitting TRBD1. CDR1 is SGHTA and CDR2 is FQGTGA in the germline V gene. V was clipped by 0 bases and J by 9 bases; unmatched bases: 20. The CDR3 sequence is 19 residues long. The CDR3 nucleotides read TGTGCCAGCAGCTTAACCTCCGGGACAGGGTCCCCTATGAGGAGCGCCCAGTACTTC. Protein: CASSLTSGTGSPMRSAQYF. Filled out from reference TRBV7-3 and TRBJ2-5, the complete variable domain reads GAGVSQTPSNKVTEKGKYVELRCDPISGHTALYWYRQSLGQGPEFLIYFQGTGAADDSGLPNDRFFAVRPEGSVSTLKIQRTERGDSAVYLCASSLTSGTGSPMRSAQYFGPGTRLLVL.